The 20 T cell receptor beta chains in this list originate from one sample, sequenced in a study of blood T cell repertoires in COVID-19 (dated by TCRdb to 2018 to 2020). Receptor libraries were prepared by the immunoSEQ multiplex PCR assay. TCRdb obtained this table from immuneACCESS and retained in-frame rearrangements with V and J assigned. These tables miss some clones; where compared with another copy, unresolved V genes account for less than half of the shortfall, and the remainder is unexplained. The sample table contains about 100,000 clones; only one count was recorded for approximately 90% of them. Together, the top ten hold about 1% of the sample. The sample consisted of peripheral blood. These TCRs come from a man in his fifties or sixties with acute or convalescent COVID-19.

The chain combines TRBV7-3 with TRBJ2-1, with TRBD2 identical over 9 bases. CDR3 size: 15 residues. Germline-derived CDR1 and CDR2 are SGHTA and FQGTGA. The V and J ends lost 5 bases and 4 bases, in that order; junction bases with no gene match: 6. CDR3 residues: CASSALAGPYNEQFF. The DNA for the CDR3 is TGTGCCAGCAGCGCTCTAGCGGGACCTTACAATGAGCAGTTCTTC.

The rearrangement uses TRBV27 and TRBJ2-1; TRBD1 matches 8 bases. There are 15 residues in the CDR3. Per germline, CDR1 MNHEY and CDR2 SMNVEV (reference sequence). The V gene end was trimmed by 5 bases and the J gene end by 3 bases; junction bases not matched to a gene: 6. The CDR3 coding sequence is TGTGCCAGCAGTCCCTTCGGACAGGGCTACAATGAGCAGTTCTTC. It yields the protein CASSPFGQGYNEQFF.

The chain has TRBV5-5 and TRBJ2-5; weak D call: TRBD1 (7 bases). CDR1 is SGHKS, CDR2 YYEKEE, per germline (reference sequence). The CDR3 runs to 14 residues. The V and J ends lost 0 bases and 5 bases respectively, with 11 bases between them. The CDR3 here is CASSLAGGRETQYF. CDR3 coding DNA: TGTGCCAGCAGCTTGGCAGGGGGGAGGGAGACCCAGTACTTC.

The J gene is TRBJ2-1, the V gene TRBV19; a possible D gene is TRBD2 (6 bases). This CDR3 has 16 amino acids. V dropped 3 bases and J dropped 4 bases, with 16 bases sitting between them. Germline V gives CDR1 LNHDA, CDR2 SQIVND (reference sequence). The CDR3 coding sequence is TGTGCCAGTAGTATTAAAATAGGGGACTCTTACAATGAGCAGTTCTTC. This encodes CASSIKIGDSYNEQFF.

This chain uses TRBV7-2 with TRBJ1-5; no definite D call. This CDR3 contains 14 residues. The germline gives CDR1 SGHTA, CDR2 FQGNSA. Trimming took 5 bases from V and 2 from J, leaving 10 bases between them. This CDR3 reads CASSPDGGNQPQHF. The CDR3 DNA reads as TGTGCCAGCAGCCCGGACGGGGGCAATCAGCCCCAGCATTTT.

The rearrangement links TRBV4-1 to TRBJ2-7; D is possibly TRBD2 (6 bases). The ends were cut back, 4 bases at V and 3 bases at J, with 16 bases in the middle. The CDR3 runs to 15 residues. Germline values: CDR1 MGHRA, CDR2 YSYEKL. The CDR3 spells CASSRGYGEDYEQYV. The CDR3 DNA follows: TGCGCCAGCAGCCGAGGGTACGGGGAGGACTACGAGCAGTACGTC.

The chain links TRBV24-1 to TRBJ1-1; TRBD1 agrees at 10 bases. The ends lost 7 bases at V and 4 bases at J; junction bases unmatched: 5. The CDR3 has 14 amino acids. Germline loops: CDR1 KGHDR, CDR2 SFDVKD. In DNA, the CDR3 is TGTGCCACCAGGACAGGGGGCGCCCCCACTGAAGCTTTCTTT. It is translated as CATRTGGAPTEAFF.

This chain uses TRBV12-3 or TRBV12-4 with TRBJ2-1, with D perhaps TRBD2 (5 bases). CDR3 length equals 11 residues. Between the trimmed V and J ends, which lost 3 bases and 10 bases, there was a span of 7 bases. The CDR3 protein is CASSFPGEQFF. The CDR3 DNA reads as TGTGCCAGCAGTTTTCCGGGGGAGCAGTTCTTC.

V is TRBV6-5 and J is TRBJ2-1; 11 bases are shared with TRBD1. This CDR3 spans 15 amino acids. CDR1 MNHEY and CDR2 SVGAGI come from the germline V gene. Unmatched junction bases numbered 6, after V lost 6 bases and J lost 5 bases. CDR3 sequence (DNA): TGTGCCAGCAGCCGAGGACAGGGGGCGCACAATGAGCAGTTCTTC. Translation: CASSRGQGAHNEQFF.

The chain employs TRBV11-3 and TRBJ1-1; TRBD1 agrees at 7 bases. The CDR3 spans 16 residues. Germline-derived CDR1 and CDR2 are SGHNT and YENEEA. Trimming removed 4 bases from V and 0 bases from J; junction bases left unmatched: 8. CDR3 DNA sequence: TGTGCCAGCAGCTCGGCCAGGGGGTCCATGAACACTGAAGCTTTCTTT. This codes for CASSSARGSMNTEAFF.

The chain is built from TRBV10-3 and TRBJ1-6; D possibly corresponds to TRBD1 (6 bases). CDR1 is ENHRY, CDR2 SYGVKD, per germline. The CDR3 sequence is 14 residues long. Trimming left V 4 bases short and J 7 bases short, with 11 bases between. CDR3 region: CAISAGVRNSPLHF. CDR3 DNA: TGTGCCATCAGTGCAGGGGTACGGAATTCACCCCTCCACTTT.

The CDR3 DNA sequence: TGTGCCAGCAGCTCCCTAGGAGGGGGCAATCAGCCCCAGCATTTT. Residues: CASSSLGGGNQPQHF. The chain links TRBV7-2 to TRBJ1-5; a possible D gene is TRBD1 (5 bases). This CDR3 has 15 amino acids. Germline CDR1 and CDR2: SGHTA and FQGNSA. V lost 4 bases to trimming and J lost 2 bases, with 12 bases between them.

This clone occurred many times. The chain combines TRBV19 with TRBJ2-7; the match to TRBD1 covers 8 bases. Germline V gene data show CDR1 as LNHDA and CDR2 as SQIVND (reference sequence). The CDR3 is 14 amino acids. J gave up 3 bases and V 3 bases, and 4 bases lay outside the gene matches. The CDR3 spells CASSMGQVSYEQYF. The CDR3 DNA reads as TGTGCCAGTAGTATGGGACAGGTCAGCTACGAGCAGTACTTC. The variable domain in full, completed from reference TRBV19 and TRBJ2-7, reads DGGITQSPKYLFRKEGQNVTLSCEQNLNHDAMYWYRQDPGQGLRLIYYSQIVNDFQKGDIAEGYSVSREKKESFPLTVTSAQKNPTAFYLCASSMGQVSYEQYFGPGTRLTVT.

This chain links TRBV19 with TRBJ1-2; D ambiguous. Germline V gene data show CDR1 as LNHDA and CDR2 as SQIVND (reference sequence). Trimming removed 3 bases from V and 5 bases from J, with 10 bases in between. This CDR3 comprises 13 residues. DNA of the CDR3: TGTGCCAGTAGTATTTTGGGCGCGTATGGCTACACCTTC. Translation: CASSILGAYGYTF.

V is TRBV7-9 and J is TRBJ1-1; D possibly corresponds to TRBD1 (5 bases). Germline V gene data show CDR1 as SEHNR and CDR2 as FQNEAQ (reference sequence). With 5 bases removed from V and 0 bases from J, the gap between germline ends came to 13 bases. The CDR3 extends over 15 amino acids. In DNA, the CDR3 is TGTGCCAGCAGCAAAACGACAGAGGTGAACACTGAAGCTTTCTTT. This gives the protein CASSKTTEVNTEAFF. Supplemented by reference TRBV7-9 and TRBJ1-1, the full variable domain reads DTGVSQNPRHKITKRGQNVTFRCDPISEHNRLYWYRQTLGQGPEFLTYFQNEAQLEKSRLLSDRFSAERPKGSFSTLEIQRTEQGDSAMYLCASSKTTEVNTEAFFGQGTRLTVV.

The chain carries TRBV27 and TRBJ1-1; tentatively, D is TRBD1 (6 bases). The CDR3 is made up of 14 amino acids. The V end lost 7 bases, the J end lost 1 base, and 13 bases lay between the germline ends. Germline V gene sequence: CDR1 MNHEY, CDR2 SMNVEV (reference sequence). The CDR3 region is CASKRGQTNTEAFF. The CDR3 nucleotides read TGTGCCAGCAAGCGGGGACAAACGAACACTGAAGCTTTCTTT.

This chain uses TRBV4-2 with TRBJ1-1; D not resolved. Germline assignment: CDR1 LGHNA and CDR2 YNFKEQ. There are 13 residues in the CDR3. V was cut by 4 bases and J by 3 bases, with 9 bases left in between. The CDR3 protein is CASSPRQDTEAFF. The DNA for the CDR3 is TGTGCCAGCAGCCCCCGACAAGACACTGAAGCTTTCTTT.

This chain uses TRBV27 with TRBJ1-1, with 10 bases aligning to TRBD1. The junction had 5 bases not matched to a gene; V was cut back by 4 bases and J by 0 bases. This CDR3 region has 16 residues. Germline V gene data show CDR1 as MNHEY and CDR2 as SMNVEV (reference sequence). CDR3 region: CASSSGQGGMNTEAFF. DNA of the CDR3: TGTGCCAGCAGTTCAGGACAGGGGGGCATGAACACTGAAGCTTTCTTT.

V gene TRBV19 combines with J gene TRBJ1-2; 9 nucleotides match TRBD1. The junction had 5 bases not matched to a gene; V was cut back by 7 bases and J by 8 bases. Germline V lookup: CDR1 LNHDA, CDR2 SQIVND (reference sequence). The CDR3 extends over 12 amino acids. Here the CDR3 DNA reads TGTGCCAGTAACGGACAGGGGTACGGCTACACCTTC. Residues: CASNGQGYGYTF.

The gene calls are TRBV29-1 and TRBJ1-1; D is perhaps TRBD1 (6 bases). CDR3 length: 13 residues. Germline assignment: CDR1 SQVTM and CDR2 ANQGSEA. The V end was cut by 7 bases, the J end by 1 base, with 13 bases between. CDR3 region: CSASLDRNTEAFF. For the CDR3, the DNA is TGCAGCGCCTCACTGGACAGGAACACTGAAGCTTTCTTT.